This TCR beta chain was identified in a study of T cells in Graves' hyperthyroidism and ophthalmopathy. The CDR3 totals 13 residues. Deletions cut 4 bases from V and 4 bases from J, with 11 bases between. From germline, CDR1 is LGHNA and CDR2 YNFKEQ. Amplification yielded TCR beta CDR3 regions, with RNA transcripts as the source. Carried out on the TCR CDR3, a first-round RT-PCR used the HTBI primer set. TCRdb reanalysed the multiplex PCR reads using MiXCR and keeps one entry per CDR3 protein. The table shows approximately 500,000 distinct CDR3 sequences, with around 46% occurring only once. Each patient was aged 18 to 65 and had newly diagnosed hyperthyroidism of under 2 months' duration. Remarks on this clonotype: Its specificity is unknown.

General study findings and limits: For ophthalmopathy, model prediction preceded onset by a median about 6 months. Most thyroid clonotypes with frequency above 0.001 were detected in blood. Classification by a 13 V-J model distinguished ophthalmopathy from stable hyperthyroidism.

The TCR sequence derives from a young woman with Graves' hyperthyroidism. V is TRBV4-2 and J is TRBJ2-7; D is uncertain. The specimen sequenced was peripheral blood or thyroid tissue (not recorded which). The CDR3 here is CASSLEEPYEQYF. The CDR3 DNA reads as TGTGCCAGCAGCCTTGAGGAACCGTACGAGCAGTACTTC.